This T cell receptor beta chain was sequenced for a study of blood T cells in healthy people across ages (dated by TCRdb to between 2014 and 2017). Regarding the study in general: Template switching captured roughly one uniquely barcoded TCR beta cDNA molecule per two T cells in model experiments. The study measured age-related changes in TCR beta repertoire diversity using deep sequencing normalized with unique cDNA molecular identifiers. Donors were grouped into four age groups: young (average roughly 17 years), middle-aged (about 40), aged (around 56) and long-lived (approximately 75). To avoid experimental bias, donors of different ages were spread randomly across the sequencing lanes. The study analyzed two additional independent replicas of 1 million unique cDNA reads from the same blood draw for two donors, one aged 18 to 29 and one aged 80 or older. What the study reported, not specific to this receptor: Estimates of total diversity from one million sequenced T cells were regarded as lower bounds and underestimates. As age increased, observed TCR beta diversity per million T cells dropped in a roughly linear way, and a significant reduction was already evident by age 40. Observed TCR beta diversity correlated strongly with the percentage of naive T cells measured by flow cytometry. Compared with the aged group, more naive CD4+ T cells, fewer expanded clones and increased TCR diversity were shown by the long-lived group, suggesting age selection. Bulk unsorted PBMC profiling prevented conclusive comparison of naive and antigen-experienced compartments. The CMV infection status of donors was not known, potentially confounding age-related changes in expanded clonotypes.

The library was made by 5' RACE. Instrument used: Illumina HiSeq 2500. A second PCR of roughly 7 to 11 cycles was performed with a sample-barcoded 5' primer and a J-beta primer mix. Each TCR beta cDNA molecule received a unique molecular identifier from a template-switch 5' adaptor carrying 12 random nucleotides. At least 2.5 million CDR3-containing paired-end reads were obtained from each sample. The Mint cDNA synthesis kit, primed by a TRBC-specific oligonucleotide, was used to synthesize first-strand cDNA from all RNA. Following uracil-DNA glycosylase treatment, a first 18-cycle PCR with universal primers M1SS and BC2_uni_R was performed on all cDNA. On the authors' methods: Normalization of each sample was performed by random selection of 1 million high-quality reads, each carrying a distinct molecular identifier. Instead of being binned into consensus sequences, reads that shared molecular identifiers were thrown out. MiTCR, with a Q25 quality threshold and the strictest error-elimination algorithm, was used for CDR3 identification, clonotype clustering and error correction. Lower-bound total TCR beta diversity was estimated with a nonparametric unseen species model using Euler transformation. TCRdb reprocessed the public reads (quality trimming at Q25 with fastp, clone calling with MiXCR) and kept in-frame beta chains. Rows matching on CDR3 protein sequence are summarized as one entry with the most common DNA and genes. It is TCRdb's table, rather than the study itself, that gives the V and J calls and clone size. In this sample the table shows some 900,000 distinct CDR3 sequences, under 50% of which occur a single time. The ten largest clones add up to around an eighth of the sample.

Relative to germline, V is missing 0 bases and J is missing 6 bases, with 18 bases of the junction outside any gene match. Based on the germline V gene, the CDR1 and CDR2 sequences are LGHNA and YNFKEQ. From the cysteine through the phenylalanine, the CDR3 covers 19 amino acids. Only the CDR3 portion is preserved as DNA: 57 bases, with reading frame beginning at the first base. A few counts support this clonotype. Its antigen has not been determined. No per-base quality is available; no much larger clone lies one base away. Donors were a few dozen systemically healthy Caucasian individuals from Russia aged roughly 6 to 90 years. Roughly 10 milliliters of peripheral blood were drawn from each donor into EDTA-treated Vacutainer tubes. Ficoll-Paque density-gradient centrifugation was used to isolate PBMCs, with at least 7 million per sample. Total RNA, at least 6 micrograms per sample, was extracted from PBMCs with Trizol reagent. The percentages of naive CD45RAhigh/CD27high T cells were determined by flow cytometry on a PBMC aliquot from every donor.

The chain links TRBV4-2 with TRBJ2-3; TRBD2 lines up with 7 middle nucleotides. The specimen was blood. This clonotype was sampled from a man aged 25-40 years in good health. The DNA sequence is as follows: TGTGCCAGCAGCCAAGAAGGCGGGGGAGGCGGGGTCCAAAGGGATACGCAGTATTTT. This sequence encodes CASSQEGGGGGVQRDTQYF.